A selection of T cell receptor beta chains follows, all from one sample in a study of glioma-infiltrating T cells after dendritic cell vaccination. Profiled with immunoSEQ multiplex PCR; TCRdb holds only in-frame clones, not every one. The table has under 100,000 clones, under 90% seen once. Sequencing used blood, obtained before dendritic cell vaccination. The receptor source for this set is a human donor with glioblastoma. The CDR3 runs from the conserved cysteine through the conserved F or W. D genes are given only for firm matches.

>-|TRBV7-2
CASSPSAVLHEQFF
>-|TRBV4-2
CAGSSGESSYNEQFF
>TRBD2|TRBV5-4
CASSSRSSGITYEQYF
>-|TRBV5-1
CASSLVLGTLTGELFF
>TRBD2|TRBV5-1
CASSLGLADQETQYF
>-|TRBV20-1
CSARWQIEAFF
>-|TRBV6-1
CASSPDSSYGYTF
>TRBD2|TRBV5-1
CASSPGLAGSTDTQYF
>-|TRBV5-1
CASGPFLGAGQETQYF
>-|TRBV27
CASSGGDEGDHGYTF
>-|TRBV9
CASSAFGSGNEQFF
>TRBD1|TRBV27
CASSPGGVSYEQYF
>TRBD1|TRBV15
CATSMWGRGNEQFF
>TRBD2|TRBV5-1
CASSPGLAAGIQETQYF
>-|TRBV4-3
CASSLNDRSNYGYTF
>-|TRBV6-5
CASSYSTAGWSGYTF
>-|TRBV6-6
CASSYSGNAGNTIYF
>TRBD1|TRBV6-6
CASNQGQAAYEQYF
>TRBD2|TRBV5-1
CASSLGGLAGIDTQYF
>-|TRBV30
CAWGQPGTLAWQYF
>-|TRBV12-2
CASRLASGTGEETQYF
>-|TRBV7-9
CASGEGGTEAFF
>-|TRBV2
CASSPRQVRSGNTIYF
>TRBD1|TRBV10-3
CAIAAQGAEENSPLHF
>TRBD1|TRBV7-6
CASSLGQQGEGQHF
>TRBD2|TRBV2
CASRPGGYAGELFF
>TRBD1|TRBV7-2
CASSPGTGGEQYF
>-|TRBV4-1
CASSHPLNTGMVGGYTF
>TRBD1|TRBV5-6
CASSALRQGAVYTQYF
>TRBD1|TRBV10-3
CAISESTGRGTEAFF
>TRBD1|TRBV7-8
CASSFGQGDSNYGYTF
>TRBD1|TRBV7-2
CASSTDREETQYF
>TRBD2|TRBV19
CASSAGLAGPYEQYF
>-|TRBV11-2
CASSLDVGGGGAGPRYEQYF
>-|TRBV6-5
CASTSTEGYGYTF
>TRBD1|TRBV4-3
CASSPRRTTGPNEKLFF
>-|TRBV5-1
CASSLGGGDQPQHF
>TRBD1|TRBV4-2
CASSQTTGAGELFF
>TRBD1|TRBV5-1
CASSLEGQGRSYTF
>TRBD2|TRBV7-2
CASSLGGSGGYNEQFF
>-|TRBV6-1
CASSQQDTGRGTQYF
>-|TRBV30
CAWSARGGAEEKLFF
>TRBD2|TRBV6-5
CATFSGGQYNEQFF
>-|TRBV2
CASRQSFPYEQYF
>TRBD1|TRBV19
CASSLGQFYGYTF
>-|TRBV11-3
CASSLAGDSGTGELFF
>-|TRBV7-2
CASSLVGADNSPLHF
>TRBD1|TRBV29-1
CSGRTGWDEKLFF
>-|TRBV5-8
CASSFKGVDEKLFF
>-|TRBV4-2
CASSQVGRGFTGELFF
>TRBD1|TRBV19
CASSVFRDRGDNQPQHF
>TRBD2|TRBV5-6
CASSLGFTGGPREQFF
>TRBD1|TRBV5-1
CASSLVGQGDYGYTF
>TRBD2|TRBV7-2
CASSTRLAGGETQYF
>TRBD2|TRBV7-2
CASSFSGRAGDTQYF
>-|TRBV4-1
CASSQDPTQGFLYGYTF
>TRBD1|TRBV30
CARGQVNTGELFF
>TRBD1|TRBV6-5
CANNTGGSEQYF
>TRBD2|TRBV5-1
CASSIGAGLARDTQYF